A single sample is the source of the 18 T cell receptor beta chains below, sequenced in a study of T cell clonality in common variable immunodeficiency. Whole-study results and caveats: Common variable immunodeficiency TCR beta sequences reportedly had fewer deletions and N-nucleotide insertions.

Antigens of these TCRs are unknown. This table comes from immunoSEQ multiplex PCR, and its TCRdb copy is limited to in-frame clones, with some not included. This sample carries some 25,000 clones, none of them present only once. What was sequenced was peripheral blood mononuclear cells. The source is a human donor with common variable immunodeficiency.

In this sample, this clone turned up many times. Read data end 3 residues before the CDR3 end; the end is taken from the germline J gene. The V call is TRBV5-4, the J call TRBJ2-4; 10 positions match TRBD2. CDR3 length: 13 amino acids. V trimming: 3 bases; J trimming: 7 bases; junction bases outside the gene matches: 1. Germline V CDR1 and CDR2: SGHNT, YYREEE (reference sequence). The sequenced CDR3 bases are TGTGCCAGCAGCTATAGCGGGAGGAACATT. Protein: CASSYSGRNI. The whole CDR3 protein is CASSYSGRNIQYF.

Turning to this clone: The read ends 3 residues early relative to the CDR3; the germline J gene fills the gap. The rearrangement links TRBV20-1 to TRBJ2-7; 13 bases map to TRBD2. Trimming took 7 bases from V and 4 from J; bases not matched to a gene: 10. The germline CDR1 and CDR2 sequences are DFQATT and SNEGSKA (reference sequence). The CDR3 loop spans 15 amino acids. The covered CDR3 bases are TGCAGTGTTTACCCGGGACTAGCGGGGACTTACGAG. Amino acid sequence: CSVYPGLAGTYE. The entire CDR3 sequence reads CSVYPGLAGTYEQYF.

This clone has ten or more counts. The CDR3 end falls 3 residues outside the read, so it is completed with the germline J gene. The chain carries TRBV2 and TRBJ1-1, with D possibly TRBD1 on 6 matching bases. This CDR3 has 16 amino acids. Germline-derived CDR1 and CDR2 are SNHLY and FYNNEI. With 8 bases removed from V and 5 bases from J, the gap between germline ends came to 24 bases. This CDR3 is CASRILSGGGGTEAFF. The sequenced CDR3 bases are TGTGCCAGCCGAATTCTGAGTGGAGGGGGTGGGACTGAA.

As regards this clone: The read is 3 residues too short to cover the CDR3 end, so that end is filled in from the germline J gene. V usage is TRBV6-1 and J usage is TRBJ2-2; 10 bases are shared with TRBD1. V lost 0 bases, J lost 2 bases, and 9 bases stayed unmatched. Germline values: CDR1 MNHNS, CDR2 SASEGT. The CDR3 length is 19 residues. The part of the CDR3 DNA that was read is TGTGCCAGCAGTGAAGCGACAGGGGGCGCGATAGTAAACACCGGGGAG. This sequence encodes CASSEATGGAIVNTGE. In full, the CDR3 reads CASSEATGGAIVNTGELFF.

This clone occurred many times. The read stops 3 residues short of the end of the CDR3; the missing end is completed from the germline J gene. The genes are TRBV7-3 and TRBJ2-7, with D perhaps matching TRBD1 (6 bases). The CDR3 is made up of 15 amino acids. CDR1 and CDR2 (germline): SGHTA, FQGTGA. Trimming left V 0 bases short and J 5 bases short, with 14 bases between. Here the CDR3 reads CASSLTPGDRNEQYF. Incomplete CDR3 DNA: TGTGCCAGCAGCTTAACGCCAGGGGATAGGAACGAG.

The sample holds many counts of this clone. The read gets to within 3 residues of the CDR3 end, and the germline J gene fills in the rest. V is TRBV5-6 and J is TRBJ2-1; perhaps TRBD2 as D (5 bases). The CDR3 runs 13 residues. Trimming took off 4 bases at V and 9 bases at J, with 14 bases between the two ends. The germline V gene has CDR1 SGHDT and CDR2 YYEEEE. The CDR3 DNA, read in part, is TGTGCCAGCAGCGAGGGTCTCAAAGGTGAG. Encoded protein: CASSEGLKGE. The entire CDR3 reads CASSEGLKGEQFF.

As to this clone: The read halts 3 residues ahead of the CDR3 end, with the missing end drawn from the germline J gene. The chain is built from TRBV20-1 and TRBJ2-7, with 13 bases lining up with TRBD2. CDR3 length equals 15 residues. CDR1 is DFQATT, CDR2 SNEGSKA, per germline (reference sequence). Trimming removed 5 bases from V and 0 bases from J; junction bases left unmatched: 4. This CDR3 is CSAFGTSGVSYEQYF. CDR3 DNA, as far as it was read: TGCAGTGCTTTTGGGACTAGCGGGGTCTCCTACGAG.

This clone was seen many times. The read ends 3 residues shy of where the CDR3 ends; the end is completed using the germline J gene. This specimen includes other DNA sequences encoding the same CDR3. V gene TRBV2 combines with J gene TRBJ1-1; no clear D gene. The CDR3 is made up of 15 amino acids. V was cut by 6 bases and J by 0 bases, with 14 bases left in between. The V gene's germline CDR1 is SNHLY and CDR2 FYNNEI. Incomplete CDR3 DNA: TGTGCCAGCAGGGGCGAACTGGTGGTGAACACTGAA. Protein product: CASRGELVVNTE. In full, the CDR3 is CASRGELVVNTEAFF. Complete variable domain (other parts from reference TRBV2 and TRBJ1-1): EPEVTQTPSHQVTQMGQEVILRCVPISNHLYFYWYRQILGQKVEFLVSFYNNEISEKSEIFDDQFSVERPDGSNFTLKIRSTKLEDSAMYFCASRGELVVNTEAFFGQGTRLTVV.

There are many counts of this clone. From the germline J gene comes the end of the CDR3, since the read stops 3 residues before it. J is TRBJ2-2 and V is TRBV7-2, with TRBD1 matching 8 bases. Germline values: CDR1 SGHTA, CDR2 FQGNSA. The CDR3 covers 15 residues. The J segment lost 1 base and the V segment lost 3 bases, leaving 1 base of the junction unmatched. CDR3 DNA, as far as it was read: TGTGCCAGCAGCTTCGGGACAGGGAACACCGGGGAG. It translates to CASSFGTGNTGE. In full, the CDR3 reads CASSFGTGNTGELFF.

This clone has at least ten counts. The read stops 3 residues short of the end of the CDR3; the missing end is completed from the germline J gene. This sequence joins TRBV29-1 and TRBJ1-2, with a tentative D call TRBD1 (6 bases). The CDR3 loop spans 13 amino acids. The V end was cut by 7 bases, the J end by 3 bases, with 15 bases between. Germline lookup yields CDR1 SQVTM and CDR2 ANQGSEA. Partial CDR3 DNA: TGCAGCGCCAAGGGGGGGTTTTACTATGGC. It specifies CSAKGGFYYG. The CDR3, in full, reads CSAKGGFYYGYTF.

Comment on this clone: From the germline J gene comes the end of the CDR3, since the read stops 3 residues before it. The chain carries TRBV19 and TRBJ1-2; 12 bases are a match to TRBD1. V lost 5 bases to trimming and J lost 7 bases; unmatched junction nucleotides: 8. This CDR3 region has 15 residues. CDR1 is LNHDA and CDR2 is SQIVND in the germline V gene (reference sequence). The CDR3 bases that were read are TGTGCCAGTAGTGTACCGGGACAGGGGGCTTCTGGC. This codes for CASSVPGQGASG. The whole CDR3 protein is CASSVPGQGASGYTF.

This clone was seen repeatedly, ten times or more. CDR3 sequence: CASSPLLNSPLHF. CDR3 bases read: TGTGCCAGCAGCCCTTTGTTGAATTCACCC. V gene TRBV7-2 combines with J gene TRBJ1-6; D call uncertain. The read gets to within 3 residues of the CDR3 end, and the germline J gene fills in the rest. Trimming took 5 bases from V and 7 from J, leaving 9 bases between them. This CDR3 has 13 amino acids. Germline values: CDR1 SGHTA, CDR2 FQGNSA.

This clone was seen ten or more times. Sequencing ends 3 residues short of the CDR3 end; the germline J gene provides the rest. The chain has TRBV7-8 and TRBJ1-5; D gene unclear. CDR3 size: 13 residues. The germline gives CDR1 SGHVS, CDR2 FQNEAQ. V gave up 6 bases and J gave up 4 bases, with 10 bases separating them. The DNA read from the CDR3 is TGTGCCAGCAGTCAGAGTTTAAATCAGCCC. It specifies CASSQSLNQP. The full CDR3 protein is CASSQSLNQPQHF.

Notes on this clone: The sequence runs out 3 residues before the end of the CDR3; the remainder is reconstructed from the germline J gene. This chain joins TRBV29-1 and TRBJ1-6; 7 positions match TRBD1. CDR3 length: 14 amino acids. V trimming: 7 bases; J trimming: 1 base; junction bases outside the gene matches: 4. Germline CDR1 SQVTM, CDR2 ANQGSEA. The DNA read from the CDR3 is TGCAGCGCTCGACAGGGTTCCTATAATTCACCC. Encoded protein: CSARQGSYNSP. The full CDR3 sequence reads CSARQGSYNSPLHF.

Points on this clone: The read ends 3 residues before the CDR3 terminus; that terminus is restored from the germline J gene. This chain uses TRBV6-4 with TRBJ1-5; D gene uncertain. Germline V CDR1 and CDR2: MRHNA, SNTAGT. CDR3 length equals 16 residues. Trimming removed 2 bases at V and 2 bases at J, with 13 bases between. Incomplete CDR3 DNA: TGTGCCAGCAGTGACCCCCGCACCAGTCGCAATCAGCCC. Residues: CASSDPRTSRNQP. The full CDR3 protein reads CASSDPRTSRNQPQHF.

Turning to this clone: The read gets to within 3 residues of the CDR3 end, and the germline J gene fills in the rest. The chain uses TRBV20-1 and TRBJ1-6; unclear D gene. CDR3 length: 15 residues. V lost 0 bases, J lost 7 bases, and 13 bases lay in between. Germline assignment: CDR1 DFQATT and CDR2 SNEGSKA (reference sequence). The CDR3 sequence is CSARDRYSLNSPLHF. The sequenced part of the CDR3 DNA is TGCAGTGCTAGAGATCGATACAGCTTAAATTCACCC.

This clone was counted many times. The CDR3 end falls 3 residues outside the read, so it is completed with the germline J gene. The J gene is TRBJ1-1, the V gene TRBV5-1, with 10 bases fitting TRBD1. V was pared by 0 bases and J by 5 bases, with 4 bases of the junction left unmatched. The germline CDR1 and CDR2 sequences are SGHRS and YFSETQ. The length of the CDR3 is 15 residues. The CDR3 protein is CASSLGQGARTEAFF. CDR3 DNA, as far as it was read: TGCGCCAGCAGCTTGGGACAGGGGGCTAGGACTGAA.

The sample holds many counts of this clone. The read is 3 residues too short to cover the CDR3 end, so that end is filled in from the germline J gene. The gene calls are TRBV30 and TRBJ2-5, with D perhaps matching TRBD1 (5 bases). Per the germline V gene, CDR1 is GTSNPN and CDR2 is SVGIG (reference sequence). The CDR3 spans 13 residues. The germline V and J ends were trimmed by 3 bases and 4 bases, with 12 bases remaining between them. Partial CDR3 DNA: TGTGCCTGGAGACCTCAGGGTAGAGAGACC. It yields the protein CAWRPQGRET. The entire CDR3 protein reads CAWRPQGRETQYF.